This is a list of T cell receptor beta chains from one sample in a study of blood T cell repertoires in COVID-19. The repertoire was sequenced with immunoSEQ multiplex PCR; TCRdb's copy has only in-frame clones and lacks some. Seen here are more than 80,000 clones, less than 75% observed once, and the top ten hold around 23%. The sample consisted of peripheral blood. These receptor sequences come from a woman aged 60-70 years in a cohort sampled during active or convalescent COVID-19. The CDR3 runs from the conserved cysteine through the conserved F or W.

>TRBV7-2|TRBJ1-2
CASSFNGYTF
>TRBV28|TRBJ1-2
CASRQGLGGYTF
>TRBV7-8|TRBJ2-5
CASSLGVLAGGETQYF
>TRBV5-1|TRBJ1-2
CASSKQGAYGYTF
>TRBV9|TRBJ2-2
CASSPWTGRPNTGELFF
>TRBV2|TRBJ2-2
CASSTLRTGELFF
>TRBV5-1|TRBJ1-1
CASSRLGPTGDTEAFF
>TRBV2|TRBJ1-1
CASSVQVAEAFF
>TRBV6-5|TRBJ2-7
CASIRGQNYEQYF
>TRBV7-9|TRBJ2-7
CASSTSRDTLSYEQYF
>TRBV5-1|TRBJ1-6
CASRPGTGDSPLHF
>TRBV10-3|TRBJ1-1
CATSTGQAFFEAFF
>TRBV2|TRBJ1-2
CASSDRSRYGYTF
>TRBV7-9|TRBJ2-7
CASSLTGQTYEQYF
>TRBV6-2/TRBV6-3|TRBJ2-7
CASSGQGPYEQYF
>TRBV4-2|TRBJ1-6
CASSSESSYNSPLHF
>TRBV7-3|TRBJ1-1
CASSSRGTEAFF
>TRBV19|TRBJ1-3
CASSTQGHGNTIYF
>TRBV7-9|TRBJ1-2
CASSPRQGLYGYTF
>TRBV6-2/TRBV6-3|TRBJ1-1
CASSLTDRVDTEAFF
>TRBV7-8|TRBJ2-1
CASSRSYNEQFF
>TRBV7-8|TRBJ2-7
CASSFKTGNLLSYEQYF
>TRBV5-1|TRBJ2-3
CASSLGTGDTDTQYF
>TRBV9|TRBJ2-5
CASSGGLAVQETQYF
>TRBV15|TRBJ2-3
CATSREISGGYTDTQYF
>TRBV6-6|TRBJ2-7
CASSPGTGYGWSYEQYF
>TRBV12-3/TRBV12-4|TRBJ2-7
CASRNRGPYEQYF
>TRBV30|TRBJ1-2
CAWSEGDFYGYTF
>TRBV28|TRBJ1-2
CASSSRDKSSYGYTF
>TRBV3-1/TRBV3-2|TRBJ2-3
CASSLRTSGSTDTQYF
>TRBV18|TRBJ2-3
CASSPPGGSHTQYF
>TRBV19|TRBJ2-7
CASSIDPGAYEQYF
>TRBV20-1|TRBJ1-5
CSASNRNSNQPQHF
>TRBV5-1|TRBJ1-1
CASSVQEGWTEAFF
>TRBV5-8|TRBJ1-6
CASSSIPGLTYNSPLHF
>TRBV12-3/TRBV12-4|TRBJ1-5
CASSGQYNQPQHF
>TRBV4-1|TRBJ2-7
CASSSGVAGTYEQYF
>TRBV10-3|TRBJ2-7
CAISDLLTPYEQYF
>TRBV4-2|TRBJ2-3
CASSQDTTSGVTDTQYF
>TRBV5-1|TRBJ2-1
CASTRSGGAYEQFF
>TRBV3-1/TRBV3-2|TRBJ1-6
CASSQDPRGDYSPLHF
>TRBV19|TRBJ1-1
CASSKGQGENTEAFF
>TRBV11-2|TRBJ2-1
CASSDTGGYNEQFF
>TRBV6-4|TRBJ2-1
CASSPNYNEQFF
>TRBV11-2|TRBJ2-7
CASSLQGRYEQYF
>TRBV24-1|TRBJ1-3
CATAPDSSGNTIYF
>TRBV4-2|TRBJ1-5
CASSQGGQKSNQPQHF
>TRBV6-5|TRBJ1-3
CASSSETGTGNTIYF
>TRBV3-1/TRBV3-2|TRBJ1-5
CASSRGGGQGNQPQHF
>TRBV10-2|TRBJ2-7
CASSRRDRVYEQYF